This TCR beta chain came from a study of Ad26.COV2.S vaccination and SARS-CoV-2 variants. Overall study: In the study, Ad26.COV2.S was injected intramuscularly once, or twice 56 days apart.

Treatment specified: 15 to 20 received Ad26.COV2.S at low or high dose, single or two shots; 5 received placebo; per-sample allocation not given. The investigators took samples on day 63 after the first vaccine or placebo injection. Assay: immunoSEQ multiplex PCR; the TCRdb copy retains only in-frame clones and omits some. Of about 350,000 clones listed, about 89% are singletons. Germline V gene sequence: CDR1 SGHNT, CDR2 YYREEE (reference sequence). The CDR3 loop spans 15 amino acids. Trimming took off 0 bases at V and 1 base at J, with 10 bases between the two ends. The chain links TRBV5-4 to TRBJ1-2; D not certain. The material sequenced was peripheral blood, taken in a trial of Ad26.COV2.S vaccine versus placebo. This receptor was taken from a person between 18 and 59 years old who received the Ad26.COV2.S COVID-19 vaccine or a placebo. The CDR3 is CASSLASGYNYGYTF. Written as DNA, the CDR3 is TGTGCCAGCAGCTTGGCTTCGGGGTATAACTATGGCTACACCTTC.